This T cell receptor (beta chain) was obtained from a study of blood T cell repertoires in COVID-19. Study at large: COVID-19 samples, acute and convalescent, were from the United States, Italy and Spain. The analysed material was cDNA or gDNA that came from T cells, B-cell-depleted T cells, or PBMCs.

This CDR3 is built from 14 residues. The germline V gene encodes CDR1 LGHNA and CDR2 YSLEER. Trimming left V 0 bases short and J 2 bases short, with 7 bases between. This clone occurred once. Original processing notes: From reference gene primer amplification, estimates of nucleated cell counts were derived. Repertoires were generated with immunoSEQ multiplex PCR, while TCRdb's copy carries only in-frame clones and drops some. The V and J calls and the clone size are those of that table, but D and trimming were determined from the DNA. The sample lists some 260,000 clones, nearly 90% occurring once. This clonotype originated in a young man with active or convalescent COVID-19. This sequence joins TRBV4-3 and TRBJ1-2; no definite D call. The sample taken for sequencing was peripheral blood. DNA of the CDR3: TGCGCCAGCAGCCAAGAGGGAGTAAACTATGGCTACACCTTC. This gives the protein CASSQEGVNYGYTF.